The source of this T cell receptor beta chain is a study of CXCR3-negative and CXCR3-positive naive CD8 T cells. In the study overall: Total TRB output reached around 140 million reads, about 1.5 +/- 0.3 million per library.

Study-level points and caveats: PBMCs showed partially decreased CXCR3 expression after cryopreservation, and most assays used fresh PBMCs. CXCR3-positive naive cells carried more hydrophobic TRB CDR3s than CXCR3-negative naive cells did. TRB CDR3 properties indicated TCR strength, while surface CD5 was similar across naive subsets.

Within the CD8+ T cell compartment, naive cells were CD45RO-CCR7+CD27+CD95-. This CDR3 is built from 18 residues. The germline CDR1 and CDR2 sequences are MDHEN and SYDVKM. With UMI labels, 5' RACE was used to prepare the TRB cDNA libraries. From the 5' RACE reads, TCRdb lists one entry per CDR3 protein and no DNA. Recorded for this sample: some 150,000 distinct CDR3 sequences. As regards this clonotype: No antigen is known for it.

The clonotype comes from a human donor in good health. Some clones in this sample may be carry-over from other donors' samples. The sequenced material came from naive CXCR3+ CD8+ T cells from blood. Subset described: CD45RO-CCR7+CD27+CD95- naive CD8+ T cells expressing CXCR3 (TNR3+). The chain employs TRBV28 and TRBJ1-2; absent DNA, TCRdb's TRBD1 call cannot be checked. This chain's CDR3 is CASSSSPLGAGHDYGYTF.